The T cell receptor (beta chain) described here comes from a study of shared clonotypes between healthy human individuals. Produced via immunoSEQ multiplex PCR; TCRdb's table is partial and in-frame only. This table has around 700,000 clones, roughly 70% appearing once. As regards this clone: The target antigen is unknown.

The ends lost 3 bases at V and 6 bases at J; junction bases unmatched: 4. Germline CDR1 is MDHEN and CDR2 is SYDVKM. This CDR3 region has 15 residues. General observations from the study: A generally larger estimated richness was seen in naive subsets than in memory subsets.

V is TRBV28 and J is TRBJ2-4; 11 positions agree with TRBD1. Sequenced: memory CD4+ T cells sorted from blood. As for subset: CD45RA-negative fraction. The receptor was derived from a woman in her thirties in good health. DNA for the CDR3: TGTGCCAGCAGTTTGGGGACAGGGGGAAGAAACATTCAGTACTTC. This translates into CASSLGTGGRNIQYF.